Listed here are 28 T cell receptor beta chains from one sample, sequenced in a study of beta chain features in type 1 diabetes. Reverse transcription of all isolated RNA meant that expressed TCRB transcripts were sequenced. Measured with immunoSEQ multiplex PCR; TCRdb has only the in-frame clones, and not every one. The sample records hundreds of thousands of clones, roughly a sixth being singletons. Sequencing was done on a sample of naive CD4+ T cells from blood. The receptors stem from a man younger than 35 in good health.

The chain joins TRBV5-1 to TRBJ1-2, with D maybe TRBD1 (6 bases). Deletions cut 0 bases from V and 4 bases from J, with 13 bases between. Germline CDR1 is SGHRS and CDR2 is YFSETQ. This CDR3 comprises 15 residues. CDR3 in amino acids: CASSLARGQTYGYTF. The CDR3 DNA reads TGCGCCAGCAGCTTGGCCAGAGGACAGACCTATGGCTACACCTTC.

The chain joins TRBV14 to TRBJ1-1; 8 positions agree with TRBD1. The CDR3 sequence is 12 residues long. Per germline, CDR1 SGHDN and CDR2 FVKESK. The J segment lost 7 bases and the V segment lost 7 bases, leaving 5 bases of the junction unmatched. The CDR3 nucleotides read TGTGCCAGCACGAGGACAGGGATTGAAGCTTTCTTT. Protein sequence: CASTRTGIEAFF.

This clone was seen a handful of times. V gene TRBV29-1 combines with J gene TRBJ2-5, with TRBD1 identical over 8 bases. The J call may be in error: the DNA end matches TRBJ2-7 better. The germline V gene has CDR1 SQVTM and CDR2 ANQGSEA. The CDR3 is made up of 11 amino acids. CDR3 loop: CSFGQGYEQYF. CDR3 nucleotide sequence: TGCAGCTTCGGACAGGGCTACGAGCAGTACTTC.

This clone was seen a few times. The chain combines TRBV19 with TRBJ1-2; D unclear. Germline CDR1 LNHDA, CDR2 SQIVND (reference sequence). The V gene lost 9 bases and the J gene lost 4 bases, with 12 bases spanning the gap. The CDR3 is 12 amino acids. The CDR3 sequence is CASSRTAYGYTF. The CDR3 nucleotides read TGTGCCAGCAGCAGGACGGCCTATGGCTACACCTTC.

This clone was seen only a few times. The V and J genes are TRBV7-8 and TRBJ2-3; D is unclear. Germline V CDR1 and CDR2: SGHVS, FQNEAQ. The CDR3 covers 15 residues. V was clipped by 1 base and J by 6 bases, with 14 bases between them. For the CDR3, the DNA is TGTGCCAGCAGCTTAGTGTGGCTCCCTCCGGATACGCAGTATTTT. This translates into CASSLVWLPPDTQYF. Supplemented by reference TRBV7-8 and TRBJ2-3, the full variable domain reads GAGVSQSPRYKVAKRGQDVALRCDPISGHVSLFWYQQALGQGPEFLTYFQNEAQLDKSGLPSDRFFAERPEGSVSTLKIQRTQQEDSAVYLCASSLVWLPPDTQYFGPGTRLTVL.

The chain has TRBV6-6 and TRBJ1-2; possible D gene TRBD1, 5 bases. Germline loops: CDR1 MNHNY, CDR2 SVGAGI (reference sequence). The CDR3 extends over 13 amino acids. V was trimmed by 5 bases and J by 5 bases, leaving 12 bases between them. This CDR3 is CASSNGGKYGYTF. The CDR3 DNA reads TGTGCCAGCAGTAACGGGGGAAAGTATGGCTACACCTTC.

Only a few counts were recorded for this clone. This chain connects TRBV5-1 to TRBJ1-5; D is possibly TRBD1 (5 bases). This CDR3 contains 14 residues. V lost 0 bases and J lost 3, with 7 bases in between. Germline V CDR1 and CDR2: SGHRS, YFSETQ. The CDR3 protein is CASSLAGTNQPQHF. The DNA of the CDR3 is TGCGCCAGCAGCTTGGCGGGGACCAATCAGCCCCAGCATTTT.

At least ten counts were recorded for this clone. The V gene is TRBV23-1, the J gene TRBJ2-4, with D unresolved. TRBV23-1 is labeled an ORF, and its function is uncertain. CDR3 length equals 14 residues. V was clipped by 4 bases and J by 5 bases, with 12 bases between them. The CDR3 sequence is CASSLTHRQNIQYF. The DNA for the CDR3 is TGCGCCAGCAGTCTAACACACCGTCAAAACATTCAGTACTTC.

This clone occurred a few times. The V call is TRBV28, the J call TRBJ2-7; perhaps D is TRBD1 or TRBD2 (5 bases each). CDR1 is MDHEN and CDR2 is SYDVKM in the germline V gene. The CDR3 has 16 amino acids. Trimming took off 3 bases at V and 4 bases at J, with 19 bases between the two ends. CDR3 residues: CASSLPGAGKGYEQYF. CDR3 bases: TGTGCCAGCAGTTTGCCCGGGGCAGGGAAGGGGTACGAGCAGTACTTC.

V usage is TRBV11-2 and J usage is TRBJ2-7; D remains ambiguous. The germline gives CDR1 SGHAT, CDR2 FQNNGV. The CDR3 totals 14 residues. Trimming took 1 base from V and 4 from J, leaving 11 bases between them. CDR3 DNA sequence: TGTGCCAGCAGCTTAGTTAGTGGAGCGTACGAGCAGTACTTC. Protein product: CASSLVSGAYEQYF.

This clone has more than one count but fewer than ten. The rearrangement uses TRBV5-4 and TRBJ1-1; D call uncertain. CDR3 length: 12 residues. V was clipped by 0 bases and J by 10 bases, with 10 bases between them. Germline V gene data show CDR1 as SGHNT and CDR2 as YYREEE (reference sequence). The CDR3 here is CASSLGPYGAFF. The CDR3 bases are TGTGCCAGCAGCTTGGGACCCTACGGAGCTTTCTTT.

The chain has TRBV7-3 and TRBJ1-1, with D tentatively TRBD1 (6 bases). The germline V and J ends were trimmed by 5 bases and 1 base, with 14 bases remaining between them. Germline V lookup: CDR1 SGHTA, CDR2 FQGTGA. This CDR3 is built from 15 residues. CDR3 loop: CASSPSGGANTEAFF. CDR3 bases: TGTGCCAGCAGCCCTTCTGGGGGGGCGAACACTGAAGCTTTCTTT.

This clone was seen a few times. This rearrangement joins TRBV6-1 to TRBJ1-5, with D uncertain. The CDR3 runs 15 residues. The V gene lost 2 bases and the J gene lost 0 bases, with 8 bases spanning the gap. Germline V gene sequence: CDR1 MNHNS, CDR2 SASEGT. The CDR3 protein is CASSERHYSNQPQHF. The CDR3 DNA reads TGTGCCAGCAGTGAAAGACATTATAGCAATCAGCCCCAGCATTTT.

The rearrangement uses TRBV18 and TRBJ2-1; D is unclear. V shed 6 bases and J shed 5 bases, with 11 bases lying between them. The germline V gene encodes CDR1 KGHSH and CDR2 LQKENI. The CDR3 runs 13 residues. The DNA for the CDR3 is TGTGCCAGCTCCCCCGCTGTTGACAATGAGCAGTTCTTC. Its translation: CASSPAVDNEQFF. Full variable domain (outside the CDR3, taken from reference TRBV18 and TRBJ2-1): NAGVMQNPRHLVRRRGQEARLRCSPMKGHSHVYWYRQLPEEGLKFMVYLQKENIIDESGMPKERFSAEFPKEGPSILRIQQVVRGDSAAYFCASSPAVDNEQFFGPGTRLTVL.

The chain is built from TRBV2 and TRBJ1-4; D is unresolved. Trimming left V 5 bases short and J 1 base short, with 8 bases between. The CDR3 has 14 residues. Per germline, CDR1 SNHLY and CDR2 FYNNEI. CDR3 coding DNA: TGTGCCAGCAGTCCGACTGGAACTAATGAAAAACTGTTTTTT. It translates to CASSPTGTNEKLFF.

The chain employs TRBV7-2 and TRBJ1-6; D call uncertain. Germline V CDR1 and CDR2: SGHTA, FQGNSA. The CDR3 consists of 15 residues. Between the trimmed V and J ends, which lost 4 bases and 6 bases, there was a span of 13 bases. The CDR3 DNA sequence: TGTGCCAGCAGCTGGCCCCGGGAGGGTAATTCACCCCTCCACTTT. Its protein is CASSWPREGNSPLHF.

This clone was counted only a few times. The J gene is TRBJ2-5, the V gene TRBV5-6; D may be TRBD1 (5 bases). The CDR3 loop spans 14 amino acids. V was pared by 4 bases and J by 7 bases, with 17 bases between. Looked up from germline, CDR1 is SGHDT and CDR2 is YYEEEE. CDR3 protein: CASSPVSRERTQYF. The CDR3 DNA is TGTGCCAGCAGCCCCGTATCCAGGGAAAGGACCCAGTACTTC.

This clone showed up just a few times. Other nucleotide sequences in the sample specify the same CDR3. The chain employs TRBV5-1 and TRBJ2-5, with a possible D match to TRBD2 (5 bases). CDR3 size: 12 residues. The V and J ends lost 4 bases and 3 bases respectively, with 7 bases between them. CDR1 and CDR2 from the germline V gene are SGHRS and YFSETQ. As DNA, the CDR3 is TGCGCCAGCAGCCTGGGAGAAGAGACCCAGTACTTC. Its translation: CASSLGEETQYF.

The rearrangement joins TRBV6-6 to TRBJ1-2; TRBD1 might be the D (5 bases). CDR3 size: 12 residues. Trimming pared 5 bases from V and 6 bases from J, leaving 10 bases between. CDR1 and CDR2 from the germline V gene are MNHNY and SVGAGI (reference sequence). This CDR3 reads CASSPGGDGYTF. The CDR3 DNA follows: TGTGCCAGCAGTCCCGGGGGAGATGGCTACACCTTC.

The CDR3 loop reads CASSFRLAGGLVDTQYF. The CDR3 nucleotides are TGTGCCAGCAGCTTTCGACTAGCGGGAGGGTTAGTGGATACGCAGTATTTT. This rearrangement joins TRBV13 to TRBJ2-3, with 14 bases that match TRBD2. The length of the CDR3 is 17 residues. The germline V gene encodes CDR1 PRHDT and CDR2 FYEKMQ (reference sequence). With 3 bases clipped from V and 6 bases from J, the junction kept 8 bases outside the gene matches.

The chain uses TRBV7-9 and TRBJ1-5; D is ambiguous. The germline V and J ends were trimmed by 10 bases and 0 bases, with 10 bases remaining between them. CDR3 length: 13 residues. The germline V gene has CDR1 SEHNR and CDR2 FQNEAQ (reference sequence). The CDR3: CATQSYSNQPQHF. The CDR3 DNA reads as TGTGCCACCCAATCCTATAGCAATCAGCCCCAGCATTTT.

This chain links TRBV5-4 with TRBJ2-7; tentatively, D is TRBD1 or TRBD2 (5 bases each). The CDR3 covers 15 residues. The germline V and J ends were trimmed by 0 bases and 5 bases, with 15 bases remaining between them. Germline values: CDR1 SGHNT, CDR2 YYREEE (reference sequence). The CDR3 DNA reads TGTGCCAGCAGCTTGGATAACCCAGGGAGCCACGAGCAGTACTTC. Amino acids: CASSLDNPGSHEQYF.

The chain employs TRBV18 and TRBJ1-3; no clear D. Germline CDR1 is KGHSH and CDR2 is LQKENI. The CDR3 loop spans 16 amino acids. Trimming stripped 6 bases from V and 0 bases from J, with 15 bases between. The CDR3 coding sequence is TGTGCCAGCTCTCTACCTCACATCCTCTCTGGAAACACCATATATTTT. Translation: CASSLPHILSGNTIYF.

This clone was counted between two and nine times. The V call is TRBV7-9, the J call TRBJ1-5; the D gene is possibly TRBD1 (5 bases). Germline-derived CDR1 and CDR2 are SEHNR and FQNEAQ (reference sequence). This CDR3 is built from 15 residues. Trimming left V 1 base short and J 5 bases short, with 12 bases between. The CDR3 reads CASSLGTFDDQPQHF. DNA for the CDR3: TGTGCCAGCAGCTTAGGGACATTTGATGATCAGCCCCAGCATTTT.

This clone was counted once. This chain uses TRBV7-9 with TRBJ1-5; D is undetermined. The germline gives CDR1 SEHNR, CDR2 FQNEAQ (reference sequence). V was trimmed by 8 bases and J by 6 bases, leaving 14 bases between them. This CDR3 has 13 residues. CDR3 sequence reads: CASGNQQGQPQHF. CDR3 DNA: TGTGCCAGCGGGAATCAGCAAGGTCAGCCCCAGCATTTT.

This clone was seen a handful of times. The CDR3 DNA follows: TGTGCCAGCAGCCGTTTCCTAGGACCATCCAATCAGCCCCAGCATTTT. Its protein is CASSRFLGPSNQPQHF. J is TRBJ1-5 and V is TRBV7-8, with D unresolved. The CDR3 has 16 amino acids. The germline CDR1 and CDR2 sequences are SGHVS and FQNEAQ. Between the trimmed V and J ends, which lost 5 bases and 3 bases, there was a span of 17 bases. The full variable domain, with the rest looked up from reference TRBV7-8 and TRBJ1-5, is GAGVSQSPRYKVAKRGQDVALRCDPISGHVSLFWYQQALGQGPEFLTYFQNEAQLDKSGLPSDRFFAERPEGSVSTLKIQRTQQEDSAVYLCASSRFLGPSNQPQHFGDGTRLSIL.

The chain carries TRBV11-2 and TRBJ2-1; D gene unclear. This CDR3 has 13 residues. Germline V gene sequence: CDR1 SGHAT, CDR2 FQNNGV. V was shortened by 2 bases and J by 8 bases, with 10 bases between the two germline ends. The CDR3: CASSLRSLYEQFF. The CDR3 nucleotides read TGTGCCAGCAGCTTACGATCCCTTTATGAGCAGTTCTTC. The full variable domain, with the rest looked up from reference TRBV11-2 and TRBJ2-1, is EAGVAQSPRYKIIEKRQSVAFWCNPISGHATLYWYQQILGQGPKLLIQFQNNGVVDDSQLPKDRFSAERLKGVDSTLKIQPAKLEDSAVYLCASSLRSLYEQFFGPGTRLTVL.

The chain links TRBV6-6 to TRBJ1-5; D possibly corresponds to TRBD1 (6 bases). From germline, CDR1 is MNHNY and CDR2 SVGAGI (reference sequence). The V gene lost 2 bases and the J gene lost 6 bases, with 11 bases spanning the gap. The CDR3 has 14 residues. The chain's CDR3 is CASSYTQGAQPQHF. DNA for the CDR3: TGTGCCAGCAGTTACACACAGGGTGCTCAGCCCCAGCATTTT.